Following are 28 T cell receptor beta chains from one sample sequenced in a study of blood T cell repertoires in COVID-19. The data were produced by immunoSEQ multiplex PCR, yet TCRdb's version contains in-frame clones alone and is incomplete. The sample has around 200,000 clones; around 82% are singletons. The source material was PBMCs or T cells enriched from blood (not recorded which). These receptor sequences come from a woman between 35 and 50 years old with acute COVID-19.

The rearrangement joins TRBV6-5 to TRBJ1-1; unclear D gene. The V and J ends lost 8 bases and 1 base respectively, with 11 bases between them. The CDR3 has 13 amino acids. CDR1 and CDR2 (germline): MNHEY, SVGAGI. The CDR3 DNA is TGTGCCAGCGAGGATCTGAGGAACACTGAAGCTTTCTTT. Protein: CASEDLRNTEAFF.

The CDR3 reads CASSQGTSGSPFF. CDR3 DNA sequence: TGTGCCAGCAGTCAAGGGACTAGCGGGAGCCCGTTCTTC. V is TRBV28 and J is TRBJ2-1; 14 nucleotides align to TRBD2. The germline gives CDR1 MDHEN, CDR2 SYDVKM. V was pared by 5 bases and J by 15 bases, with 6 bases of the junction left unmatched. The CDR3 consists of 13 residues.

Only one count was recorded for this clone. The chain joins TRBV2 to TRBJ2-4; perhaps TRBD1 as D (5 bases). Trimming stripped 6 bases from V and 3 bases from J, with 24 bases between. The CDR3 sequence is 18 residues long. Germline V gene sequence: CDR1 SNHLY, CDR2 FYNNEI. The CDR3 protein is CASRRRLQDRGIKNIQYF. CDR3 sequence (DNA): TGTGCCAGCAGGCGAAGATTACAGGATCGAGGAATCAAAAACATTCAGTACTTC. The variable domain in full, completed from reference TRBV2 and TRBJ2-4, reads EPEVTQTPSHQVTQMGQEVILRCVPISNHLYFYWYRQILGQKVEFLVSFYNNEISEKSEIFDDQFSVERPDGSNFTLKIRSTKLEDSAMYFCASRRRLQDRGIKNIQYFGAGTRLSVL.

The chain is built from TRBV9 and TRBJ2-1, with 9 positions matching TRBD1. With 3 bases clipped from V and 0 bases from J, the junction kept 4 bases outside the gene matches. Germline V lookup: CDR1 SGDLS, CDR2 YYNGEE. This CDR3 region has 16 residues. The DNA for the CDR3 is TGTGCCAGCAGCGCCGAGGACAGGGGCTCCTACAATGAGCAGTTCTTC. This gives the protein CASSAEDRGSYNEQFF.

The gene calls are TRBV2 and TRBJ2-1; D may be TRBD2 (6 bases). CDR3 length: 13 residues. Trimming took off 3 bases at V and 9 bases at J, with 12 bases between the two ends. Germline V CDR1 and CDR2: SNHLY, FYNNEI. The CDR3 loop is CASSESAAGEQFF. CDR3 DNA: TGTGCCAGCAGTGAGTCCGCAGCGGGTGAGCAGTTCTTC.

V is TRBV25-1 and J is TRBJ1-2; 9 nucleotides match TRBD1. The length of the CDR3 is 15 residues. Germline trimming cut 5 bases from V and 3 bases from J; bases unmatched to any gene: 7. CDR1 MGHDK and CDR2 SYGVNS come from the germline V gene. Here the CDR3 reads CASSHTGGRHYGYTF. Here the CDR3 DNA reads TGTGCCAGCAGTCACACAGGGGGCCGCCACTATGGCTACACCTTC.

This chain's CDR3 is CACRGGQGRHGYTF. CDR3 sequence (DNA): TGTGCCTGCCGGGGGGGACAGGGGCGCCATGGCTACACCTTC. The gene calls are TRBV28 and TRBJ1-2, with TRBD1 matching 10 bases. The CDR3 sequence is 14 residues long. After removal of 11 bases from V and 6 bases from J, the junction contained 12 bases not matched to a gene. Germline V gene data show CDR1 as MDHEN and CDR2 as SYDVKM.

Only a few counts were recorded for this clone. The chain joins TRBV19 to TRBJ2-5; a possible D gene is TRBD1 (6 bases). In germline, CDR1 is LNHDA, CDR2 SQIVND (reference sequence). V gave up 2 bases and J gave up 4 bases, with 17 bases separating them. This CDR3 comprises 16 residues. In DNA form, the CDR3 reads TGTGCCAGTAGTATATTCTCGGGCAGGGGTCGAGAGACCCAGTACTTC. Protein: CASSIFSGRGRETQYF.

This chain uses TRBV13 with TRBJ1-2; TRBD1 matches at 11 bases. V shed 5 bases, J shed 4 bases, and the junction held 6 bases outside the gene matches. The CDR3 spans 15 residues. From germline, CDR1 is PRHDT and CDR2 FYEKMQ (reference sequence). CDR3 bases: TGTGCCAGCAGCAATACTGGGACAGGGGGCTATGGCTACACCTTC. Protein: CASSNTGTGGYGYTF.

The V and J genes are TRBV2 and TRBJ1-1; D gene ambiguous. There are 13 residues in the CDR3. The V gene lost 7 bases and the J gene lost 3 bases, with 12 bases spanning the gap. Germline V gives CDR1 SNHLY, CDR2 FYNNEI. CDR3 bases: TGTGCCAGCAACCGGGAGGTGGACACTGAAGCTTTCTTT. This codes for CASNREVDTEAFF.

This clone was seen only a few times. J is TRBJ1-5 and V is TRBV5-1, with D uncertain. The CDR3 runs 15 residues. The germline V gene encodes CDR1 SGHRS and CDR2 YFSETQ. The V end was cut by 0 bases, the J end by 3 bases, with 10 bases between. This chain's CDR3 is CASSLAGVANQPQHF. DNA of the CDR3: TGCGCCAGCAGCTTGGCCGGGGTCGCCAATCAGCCCCAGCATTTT.

The chain couples TRBV25-1 to TRBJ2-1; 9 bases line up with TRBD1. V shed 5 bases, J shed 4 bases, and the junction held 6 bases outside the gene matches. Germline values: CDR1 MGHDK, CDR2 SYGVNS. CDR3 length: 15 residues. CDR3 sequence (DNA): TGTGCCAGCAGTACCCGGGGACAGGGATACAATGAGCAGTTCTTC. Translation: CASSTRGQGYNEQFF.

This clone has just one count. This chain links TRBV10-1 with TRBJ1-1; D is unresolved. Trimming removed 0 bases from V and 7 bases from J, with 9 bases in between. The CDR3 extends over 13 amino acids. The germline V gene has CDR1 WNHNN and CDR2 SYGVQD (reference sequence). The CDR3 sequence: CASSESSRLEAFF. The CDR3 DNA sequence: TGCGCCAGCAGTGAGTCGAGCCGACTTGAAGCTTTCTTT.

DNA of the CDR3: TGTGCCAGCAGCTCCACGTCTGTCAGCGGGGCAGATACGCAGTATTTT. Translating it yields CASSSTSVSGADTQYF. V is TRBV7-2 and J is TRBJ2-3; 7 bases align to TRBD2. The CDR3 is 16 amino acids. From germline, CDR1 is SGHTA and CDR2 FQGNSA. V shed 4 bases and J 4 bases; nucleotides not matched to a gene: 11.

This clone appeared many times. V gene TRBV6-5 combines with J gene TRBJ2-5, with no clear D. The V end was cut by 0 bases, the J end by 5 bases, with 10 bases between. CDR3 length equals 14 residues. Germline V gives CDR1 MNHEY, CDR2 SVGAGI. CDR3 nucleotide sequence: TGTGCCAGCAGTTACTCGTTCCGGTCGGAGACCCAGTACTTC. It is translated as CASSYSFRSETQYF.

This clone came up many times. The chain employs TRBV19 and TRBJ1-5, with 7 positions matching TRBD1. V dropped 6 bases and J dropped 6; count of bases not matched to a gene: 8. This CDR3 is built from 14 residues. Germline V gene lookup returns CDR1 LNHDA and CDR2 SQIVND (reference sequence). CDR3 sequence: CASRTTGFGQPQHF. The CDR3 bases are TGTGCCAGTAGGACGACAGGGTTCGGTCAGCCCCAGCATTTT.

CDR3 in amino acids: CACKIGTGVTDTQYF. In nucleotides, the CDR3 is TGTGCCTGTAAGATCGGGACAGGGGTAACAGATACGCAGTATTTT. The chain joins TRBV7-9 to TRBJ2-3, with 10 bases identical to TRBD1. V lost 11 bases and J lost 3; bases outside the gene matches: 11. Germline CDR1 SEHNR, CDR2 FQNEAQ (reference sequence). The CDR3 runs to 15 residues.

V is TRBV30 and J is TRBJ2-5, with 9 bases fitting TRBD2. The CDR3 runs 17 residues. Germline V gene sequence: CDR1 GTSNPN, CDR2 SVGIG (reference sequence). The J segment lost 5 bases and the V segment lost 0 bases, leaving 13 bases of the junction unmatched. The CDR3 reads CAWSVGSSGGPYETQYF. Here the CDR3 DNA reads TGTGCCTGGAGTGTGGGCTCCAGCGGGGGGCCCTATGAGACCCAGTACTTC.

The rearrangement uses TRBV6-2 or TRBV6-3 and TRBJ1-2; no clear D gene. The CDR3 is made up of 14 amino acids. The germline gives CDR1 MNHEY, CDR2 SVGEGT. V lost 0 bases, J lost 4 bases, and 9 bases lay in between. The CDR3 protein is CASSYSGSTYGYTF. In nucleotides, the CDR3 is TGTGCCAGCAGTTACTCGGGCAGCACCTATGGCTACACCTTC.

In this sample, this clone turned up a few times. The chain links TRBV13 to TRBJ1-1; D may be TRBD1 (6 bases). V shed 3 bases and J shed 5 bases, with 13 bases lying between them. Germline values: CDR1 PRHDT, CDR2 FYEKMQ (reference sequence). The CDR3 is made up of 14 amino acids. The CDR3 spells CASSFQGRGTEAFF. In nucleotides, the CDR3 is TGTGCCAGCAGCTTTCAGGGGAGGGGAACTGAAGCTTTCTTT. Full variable domain (missing parts from reference TRBV13 and TRBJ1-1): AAGVIQSPRHLIKEKRETATLKCYPIPRHDTVYWYQQGPGQDPQFLISFYEKMQSDKGSIPDRFSAQQFSDYHSELNMSSLELGDSALYFCASSFQGRGTEAFFGQGTRLTVV.

This chain joins TRBV29-1 and TRBJ1-1, with D tentatively TRBD1 (5 bases). CDR1 is SQVTM, CDR2 ANQGSEA, per germline. The CDR3 covers 15 residues. V was cut by 6 bases and J by 0 bases, with 17 bases left in between. CDR3 sequence: CSVHQSGAMNTEAFF. CDR3 nucleotide sequence: TGCAGCGTCCACCAAAGTGGGGCCATGAACACTGAAGCTTTCTTT.

This chain uses TRBV14 with TRBJ1-2; TRBD1 aligns across 10 bases. The CDR3 has 20 residues. V lost 0 bases and J lost 2; bases outside the gene matches: 15. CDR1 SGHDN and CDR2 FVKESK come from the germline V gene. This chain's CDR3 is CASSQDGPRKWTGGNYGYTF. CDR3 nucleotide sequence: TGTGCCAGCAGCCAAGACGGCCCCCGAAAATGGACAGGGGGGAACTATGGCTACACCTTC.

The gene calls are TRBV6-5 and TRBJ2-3; D perhaps matches TRBD1 (8 bases). CDR1 MNHEY and CDR2 SVGAGI come from the germline V gene. V lost 4 bases to trimming and J lost 1 base, with 15 bases between them. This CDR3 contains 16 residues. This CDR3 is CASSSRGGQGTDTQYF. Written as DNA, the CDR3 is TGTGCCAGCAGTTCCAGGGGGGGACAGGGCACAGATACGCAGTATTTT.

This chain connects TRBV6-6 to TRBJ1-2; D is perhaps TRBD1 (5 bases). The CDR3 extends over 15 amino acids. Germline CDR1 and CDR2: MNHNY and SVGAGI (reference sequence). V was shortened by 6 bases and J by 5 bases, with 19 bases between the two germline ends. CDR3 protein: CASRPTGQEGYGYTF. DNA of the CDR3: TGTGCCAGCAGACCTACTGGCCAGGAGGGGTATGGCTACACCTTC.

The rearrangement links TRBV5-1 to TRBJ2-3, with 11 nucleotides matching TRBD2. V shed 1 base, J shed 0 bases, and the junction held 13 bases outside the gene matches. Per germline, CDR1 SGHRS and CDR2 YFSETQ. This CDR3 comprises 20 residues. DNA of the CDR3: TGCGCCAGCAGCTTGTATACTAGCGGGGGACTCAGACCTAGCACAGATACGCAGTATTTT. Translation gives CASSLYTSGGLRPSTDTQYF. Filled out from reference TRBV5-1 and TRBJ2-3, the complete variable domain reads KAGVTQTPRYLIKTRGQQVTLSCSPISGHRSVSWYQQTPGQGLQFLFEYFSETQRNKGNFPGRFSGRQFSNSRSEMNVSTLELGDSALYLCASSLYTSGGLRPSTDTQYFGPGTRLTVL.

CDR3 residues: CASIQDRGLETQYF. CDR3 coding DNA: TGTGCCAGCATCCAGGACAGGGGGTTGGAGACCCAGTACTTC. The chain couples TRBV6-5 to TRBJ2-5; 10 nucleotides line up with TRBD1. The V and J ends lost 7 bases and 5 bases, in that order; junction bases with no gene match: 7. Germline assignment: CDR1 MNHEY and CDR2 SVGAGI. This CDR3 is 14 amino acids long.

This clone was detected only a few times. The genes are TRBV7-9 and TRBJ2-1; TRBD2 is a possible D gene (6 bases). CDR1 is SEHNR, CDR2 FQNEAQ, per germline (reference sequence). This CDR3 spans 16 amino acids. Trimming left V 3 bases short and J 3 bases short, with 15 bases between. The CDR3 DNA is TGTGCCAGCAGCTTTCACGGCGGGACCTTCTACAATGAGCAGTTCTTC. Amino acid sequence: CASSFHGGTFYNEQFF. The full variable domain, with the rest looked up from reference TRBV7-9 and TRBJ2-1, is DTGVSQNPRHKITKRGQNVTFRCDPISEHNRLYWYRQTLGQGPEFLTYFQNEAQLEKSRLLSDRFSAERPKGSFSTLEIQRTEQGDSAMYLCASSFHGGTFYNEQFFGPGTRLTVL.

The chain uses TRBV12-3 or TRBV12-4 and TRBJ1-2, with D perhaps matching TRBD1 (6 bases). The CDR3 runs 13 residues. V was pared by 6 bases and J by 8 bases, with 16 bases between. CDR3 loop: CASSNRGNNGYTF. CDR3 DNA: TGTGCCAGCAGCAATAGGGGGAACAACGGCTACACCTTC.